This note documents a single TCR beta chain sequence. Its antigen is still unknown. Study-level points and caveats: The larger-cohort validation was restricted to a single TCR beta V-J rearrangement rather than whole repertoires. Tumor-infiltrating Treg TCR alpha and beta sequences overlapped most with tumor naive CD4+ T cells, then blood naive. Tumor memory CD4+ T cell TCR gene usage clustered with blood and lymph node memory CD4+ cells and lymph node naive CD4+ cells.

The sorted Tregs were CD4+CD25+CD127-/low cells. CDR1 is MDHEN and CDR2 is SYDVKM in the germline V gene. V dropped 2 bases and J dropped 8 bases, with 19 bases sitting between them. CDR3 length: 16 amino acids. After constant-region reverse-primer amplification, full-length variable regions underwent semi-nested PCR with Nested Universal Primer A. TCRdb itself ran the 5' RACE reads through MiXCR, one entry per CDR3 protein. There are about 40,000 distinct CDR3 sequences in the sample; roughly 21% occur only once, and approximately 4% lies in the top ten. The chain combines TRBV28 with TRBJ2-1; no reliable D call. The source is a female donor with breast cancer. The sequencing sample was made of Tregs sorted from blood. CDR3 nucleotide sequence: TGTGCCAGCAGTTTACAAACCTACGGAAGCTCCGATGAGCAGTTCTTC. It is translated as CASSLQTYGSSDEQFF.